The 11 T cell receptor beta chains given below trace back to one sample, sequenced in a study of beta chain features in type 1 diabetes. Sequenced material consisted of expressed TCRB transcripts (all of the isolated RNA was reverse transcribed). TCRdb's copy holds only in-frame clones and misses some; the assay was immunoSEQ multiplex PCR. Counted here are hundreds of thousands of clones, about 29% occurring once; the ten biggest clones make up 0.06% to 0.07%. The sequenced sample was naive CD4+ T cells from blood. Receptors were obtained from a man aged 18 to 35 in good health.

This clone was seen only a few times. CDR3 nucleotides: TGTGCCAGCAGTTCCCAACCATCGAGCTCCTACAATGAGCAGTTCTTC. Its protein is CASSSQPSSSYNEQFF. The chain employs TRBV6-5 and TRBJ2-1; D uncertain. Trimming stripped 4 bases from V and 0 bases from J, with 13 bases between. CDR1 MNHEY and CDR2 SVGAGI come from the germline V gene. The CDR3 extends over 16 amino acids.

The rearrangement uses TRBV7-9 and TRBJ2-3, with D unclear. Germline-derived CDR1 and CDR2 are SEHNR and FQNEAQ (reference sequence). Trimming stripped 5 bases from V and 2 bases from J, with 8 bases between. CDR3 size: 13 residues. In nucleotides, the CDR3 is TGTGCCAGCAGCCCCGGAGCCACAGATACGCAGTATTTT. Translated, it gives CASSPGATDTQYF.

This chain uses TRBV30 with TRBJ2-4, with D possibly matching TRBD1 (5 bases). V was cut by 7 bases and J by 6 bases, with 10 bases left in between. Per the germline V gene, CDR1 is GTSNPN and CDR2 is SVGIG (reference sequence). The CDR3 is 11 residues long. The CDR3 spells CASNTGNIQYF. For the CDR3, the DNA is TGTGCCTCGAACACAGGAAACATTCAGTACTTC.

The chain links TRBV7-6 to TRBJ2-1; D ambiguous. The V end lost 2 bases, the J end lost 0 bases, and 8 bases lay between the germline ends. CDR1 is SGHVS and CDR2 is FNYEAQ in the germline V gene. This CDR3 spans 15 amino acids. The CDR3 DNA follows: TGTGCCAGCAGCTTACGATACCGCTCCTACAATGAGCAGTTCTTC. It specifies CASSLRYRSYNEQFF. Based on the CDR3 plus reference TRBV7-6 and TRBJ2-1, the full variable domain is GAGVSQSPRYKVTKRGQDVALRCDPISGHVSLYWYRQALGQGPEFLTYFNYEAQQDKSGLPNDRFSAERPEGSISTLTIQRTEQRDSAMYRCASSLRYRSYNEQFFGPGTRLTVL.

This sequence joins TRBV30 and TRBJ1-3; unclear D gene. Germline lookup yields CDR1 GTSNPN and CDR2 SVGIG (reference sequence). The CDR3 length is 14 residues. The germline V and J ends were trimmed by 3 bases and 0 bases, with 9 bases remaining between them. CDR3 bases: TGTGCCTGGAGGAGATACGGCTCTGGAAACACCATATATTTT. Translation: CAWRRYGSGNTIYF. The variable domain in full, completed from reference TRBV30 and TRBJ1-3, reads SQTIHQWPATLVQPVGSPLSLECTVEGTSNPNLYWYRQAAGRGLQLLFYSVGIGQISSEVPQNLSASRPQDRQFILSSKKLLLSDSGFYLCAWRRYGSGNTIYFGEGSWLTVV.

This clone has more than one count but fewer than ten. The J gene is TRBJ2-1, the V gene TRBV29-1; 7 bases agree with TRBD1. Trimming took 7 bases from V and 13 from J; bases not matched to a gene: 13. Germline CDR1 SQVTM, CDR2 ANQGSEA. CDR3 length: 12 residues. CDR3 nucleotide sequence: TGCAGCGGAAGATCAGGGACAGCCGATCAGTTCTTC. Translating gives CSGRSGTADQFF.

This clone was found once. The rearrangement uses TRBV30 and TRBJ1-4; D not resolved. This CDR3 is built from 12 residues. Trimming took off 8 bases at V and 4 bases at J, with 11 bases between the two ends. Germline assignment: CDR1 GTSNPN and CDR2 SVGIG (reference sequence). CDR3 sequence: CARRDVNEKLFF. CDR3 nucleotides: TGTGCCCGCCGAGACGTTAATGAAAAACTGTTTTTT.

V and J are TRBV5-1 and TRBJ2-5; tentative D call: TRBD2 (5 bases). The germline V gene has CDR1 SGHRS and CDR2 YFSETQ. Trimming cost V 0 bases and J 5 bases, with 8 bases left between them. This CDR3 is built from 13 residues. CDR3 protein: CASSLGGLETQYF. The CDR3 DNA sequence: TGCGCCAGCAGCTTGGGAGGGTTGGAGACCCAGTACTTC. Full variable domain (missing parts from reference TRBV5-1 and TRBJ2-5): KAGVTQTPRYLIKTRGQQVTLSCSPISGHRSVSWYQQTPGQGLQFLFEYFSETQRNKGNFPGRFSGRQFSNSRSEMNVSTLELGDSALYLCASSLGGLETQYFGPGTRLLVL.

DNA of the CDR3: TGCAGCGTTTCGTACGGGGGTGTGGGACAGCCCCAGCATTTT. Its translation is CSVSYGGVGQPQHF. This sequence joins TRBV29-1 and TRBJ1-5; D is possibly TRBD1 (5 bases). The CDR3 consists of 14 residues. Germline V gives CDR1 SQVTM, CDR2 ANQGSEA. V was pared by 5 bases and J by 7 bases, with 18 bases between.

This sequence joins TRBV7-9 and TRBJ2-3; 8 positions agree with TRBD2. This CDR3 has 15 amino acids. The trim removed 8 bases at V and 7 bases at J, leaving 14 bases unmatched. Germline V gene data show CDR1 as SEHNR and CDR2 as FQNEAQ (reference sequence). This CDR3 is CASSPSTGGENTQYF. CDR3 nucleotide sequence: TGTGCCAGCTCTCCATCGACGGGAGGGGAAAATACGCAGTATTTT.

The V call is TRBV18, the J call TRBJ2-3; 7 bases match TRBD1. Looked up from germline, CDR1 is KGHSH and CDR2 is LQKENI. This CDR3 is 16 amino acids long. Unmatched junction bases numbered 9, after V lost 6 bases and J lost 0 bases. This CDR3 reads CASSRDSAVSTDTQYF. CDR3 DNA sequence: TGTGCCAGCTCCCGGGACAGTGCCGTTAGCACAGATACGCAGTATTTT.